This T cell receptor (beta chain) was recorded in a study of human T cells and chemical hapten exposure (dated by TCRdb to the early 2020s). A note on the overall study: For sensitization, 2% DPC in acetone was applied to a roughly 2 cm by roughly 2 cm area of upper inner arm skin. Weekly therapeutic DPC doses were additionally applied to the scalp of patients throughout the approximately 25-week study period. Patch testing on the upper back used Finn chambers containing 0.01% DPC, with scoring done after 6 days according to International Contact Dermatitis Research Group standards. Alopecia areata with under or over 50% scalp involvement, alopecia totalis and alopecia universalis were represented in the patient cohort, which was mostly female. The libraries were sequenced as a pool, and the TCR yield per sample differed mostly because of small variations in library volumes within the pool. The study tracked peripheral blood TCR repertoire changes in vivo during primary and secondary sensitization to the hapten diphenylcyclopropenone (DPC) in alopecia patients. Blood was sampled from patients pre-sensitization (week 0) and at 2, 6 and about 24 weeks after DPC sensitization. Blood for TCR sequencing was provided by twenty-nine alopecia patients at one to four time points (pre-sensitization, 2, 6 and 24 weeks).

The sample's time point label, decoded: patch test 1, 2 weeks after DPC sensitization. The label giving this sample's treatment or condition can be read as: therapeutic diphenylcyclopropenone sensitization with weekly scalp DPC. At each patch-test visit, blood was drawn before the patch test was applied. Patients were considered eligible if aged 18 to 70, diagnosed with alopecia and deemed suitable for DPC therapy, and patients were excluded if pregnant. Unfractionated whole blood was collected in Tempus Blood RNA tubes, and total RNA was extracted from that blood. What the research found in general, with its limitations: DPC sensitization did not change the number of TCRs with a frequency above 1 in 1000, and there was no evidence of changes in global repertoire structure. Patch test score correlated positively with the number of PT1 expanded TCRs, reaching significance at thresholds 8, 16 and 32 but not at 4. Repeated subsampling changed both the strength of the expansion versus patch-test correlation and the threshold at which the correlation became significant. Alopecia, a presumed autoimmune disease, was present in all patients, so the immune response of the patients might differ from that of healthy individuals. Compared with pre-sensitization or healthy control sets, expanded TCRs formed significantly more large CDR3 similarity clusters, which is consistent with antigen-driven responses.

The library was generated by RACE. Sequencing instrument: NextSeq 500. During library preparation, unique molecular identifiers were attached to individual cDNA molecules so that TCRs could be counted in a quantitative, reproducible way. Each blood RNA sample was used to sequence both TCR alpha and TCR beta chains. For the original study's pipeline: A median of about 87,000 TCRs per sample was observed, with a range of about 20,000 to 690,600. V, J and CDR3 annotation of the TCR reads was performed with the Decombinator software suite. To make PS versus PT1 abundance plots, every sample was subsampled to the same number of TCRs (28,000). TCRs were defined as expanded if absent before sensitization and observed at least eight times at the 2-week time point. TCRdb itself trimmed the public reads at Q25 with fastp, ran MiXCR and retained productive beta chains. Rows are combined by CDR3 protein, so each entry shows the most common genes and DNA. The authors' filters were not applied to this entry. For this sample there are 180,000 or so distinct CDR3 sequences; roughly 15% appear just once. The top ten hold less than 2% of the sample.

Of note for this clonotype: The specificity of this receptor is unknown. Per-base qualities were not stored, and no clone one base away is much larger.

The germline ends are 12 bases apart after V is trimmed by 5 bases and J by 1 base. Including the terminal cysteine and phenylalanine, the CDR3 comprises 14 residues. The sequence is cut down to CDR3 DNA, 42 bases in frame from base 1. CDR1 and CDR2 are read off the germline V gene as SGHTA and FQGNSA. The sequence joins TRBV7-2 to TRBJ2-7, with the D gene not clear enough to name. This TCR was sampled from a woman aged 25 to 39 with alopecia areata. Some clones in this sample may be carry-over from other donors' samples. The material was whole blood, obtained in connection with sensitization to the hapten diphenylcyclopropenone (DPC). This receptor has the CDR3 CASSPRGSSYEQYF. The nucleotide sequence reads TGTGCCAGCAGCCCAAGAGGCAGTTCCTACGAGCAGTACTTC. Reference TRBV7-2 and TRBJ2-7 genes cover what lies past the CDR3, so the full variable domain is GAGVSQSPSNKVTEKGKDVELRCDPISGHTALYWYRQSLGQGLEFLIYFQGNSAPDKSGLPSDRFSAERTGGSVSTLTIQRTQQEDSAVYLCASSPRGSSYEQYFGPGTRLTVT.